Listed here is a single T cell receptor beta chain. Its antigen is unknown. This specimen comes from a study of PD-1 blockade in classical Hodgkin lymphoma. This CDR3 comprises 13 residues. The J segment lost 4 bases and the V segment lost 10 bases, leaving 2 bases of the junction unmatched. Germline V gene data show CDR1 as ENHRY and CDR2 as SYGVKD. Described time point: cycle 4 day 1 (C4D1), after five to seven weeks of nivolumab. All the patients suffered relapse after autologous stem cell transplantation, and brentuximab vedotin exposure differed. Method: immunoSEQ multiplex PCR; TCRdb's copy keeps in-frame clones and lacks some. The table shows over 50,000 clones, with nearly 90% occurring only once. General study results and limits: While CD8+ TCR diversity did not rise significantly by C4D1, CD4+ TCR diversity did.

The sequence derives from a human donor with classical Hodgkin lymphoma. The chain employs TRBV10-3 and TRBJ2-5, with 14 bases aligning to TRBD2. Sample: peripheral blood mononuclear cells (PBMCs), taken before the fourth cycle of nivolumab. The DNA of the CDR3 is TGTGCCACTGGGACTAGCGGGGGAGAGACCCAGTACTTC. Translation gives CATGTSGGETQYF.